This is a list of T cell receptor beta chains from one sample in a study of human T cells and chemical hapten exposure. TCRdb reprocessed the RACE reads via MiXCR and lists one record per CDR3 protein. The sample contains some 400,000 distinct CDR3 sequences, 4.5% to 6% of which appear only once. This material consisted of whole blood, taken in connection with sensitization to the hapten diphenylcyclopropenone (DPC). The origin of the receptors is a woman aged 45-60 years with alopecia areata. Some clones in this sample may be carry-over from other donors' samples. Each CDR3 is given with its conserved first and last residue. Fields, in order: clone size, J gene, D gene, V gene, CDR3 protein, CDR3 DNA. The D gene is left open where the match is weak. Clone sizes are given selectively: once, few, many, or a class where the clone is expanded.

.,TRBJ2-2,TRBD1,TRBV5-4,CASILTGGANTGELFF,TGTGCCAGCATCCTAACAGGGGGCGCGAACACCGGGGAGCTGTTTTTT
.,TRBJ1-5,.,TRBV12-5,CASGLSPPGDNQPQHF,TGTGCTAGTGGTTTGTCCCCACCCGGTGACAATCAGCCCCAGCATTTT
.,TRBJ1-5,.,TRBV9,CASSVGRASTDTQHF,TGTGCCAGCAGCGTAGGGCGGGCTAGCACAGATACGCAGCATTTT
many,TRBJ2-3,.,TRBV20-1,CSASLSLSASTDTQYF,TGCAGTGCTAGTCTTTCCCTTAGCGCCTCCACAGATACGCAGTATTTT
many,TRBJ2-1,TRBD2,TRBV12-3/TRBV12-4,CASSNHPGTSGSYNEQFF,TGTGCCAGCAGTAACCATCCCGGGACTAGCGGCTCCTACAATGAGCAGTTCTTC
many,TRBJ2-2,.,TRBV9,CASSPLQGPGELFF,TGTGCCAGCAGCCCTTTACAGGGTCCCGGGGAGCTGTTTTTT
many,TRBJ1-2,.,TRBV21-1,CASSKAQDRPIGYTF,TGTGCCAGCAGCAAAGCGCAGGACAGGCCTATTGGCTACACCTTC
.,TRBJ2-4,.,TRBV7-9,CASSQYQNIQYF,TGTGCCAGCAGCCAGTATCAAAACATTCAGTACTTC
few,TRBJ1-2,.,TRBV4-1,CASSQDEDRYGYTF,TGCGCCAGCAGCCAAGATGAGGATCGCTATGGCTACACCTTC
many,TRBJ2-2,TRBD2,TRBV7-9,CASSLLIQGLAGALGALFF,TGTGCCAGCAGCTTGTTAATCCAAGGACTAGCGGGAGCCCTAGGGGCGCTGTTTTTT
few,TRBJ1-2,.,TRBV2,CASSEASHYGYTF,TGTGCCAGCAGTGAAGCTTCTCACTATGGCTACACCTTC
.,TRBJ1-1,.,TRBV7-9,CASSLAQGNTEAFF,TGTGCCAGCAGCTTAGCACAGGGGAACACTGAAGCTTTCTTT
many,TRBJ1-5,.,TRBV4-1,CASREVVESNQPQHF,TGCGCCAGCAGGGAGGTGGTTGAGAGCAATCAGCCCCAGCATTTT
few,TRBJ1-3,.,TRBV3-1,CASSQEGVISGNTIYF,TGTGCCAGCAGCCAAGAAGGCGTGATCTCTGGAAACACCATATATTTT
few,TRBJ1-2,TRBD1,TRBV3-1,CASSQNNRGRSGYTF,TGTGCCAGCAGCCAGAACAACAGGGGGCGAAGCGGCTACACCTTC
.,TRBJ1-4,.,TRBV4-1,CASSQDPSSGGNEKLFF,TGCGCCAGCAGCCAAGACCCCTCGTCGGGGGGCAATGAAAAACTGTTTTTT
many,TRBJ2-5,TRBD2,TRBV7-8,CASSSDLAAYQETQYF,TGTGCCAGCAGCTCGGACCTAGCGGCGTACCAAGAGACCCAGTACTTC
.,TRBJ1-3,.,TRBV28,CASSLVMEGKTIYF,TGTGCCAGCAGTTTGGTGATGGAAGGGAAGACCATATATTTT
many,TRBJ2-3,TRBD2,TRBV9,CASSPGRTSDTQYF,TGTGCCAGCAGTCCTGGTAGGACTAGCGATACGCAGTATTTT
.,TRBJ2-3,.,TRBV10-3,CAISVTDTQYF,TGTGCCATCAGTGTCACAGATACGCAGTATTTT
many,TRBJ2-1,.,TRBV6-2/TRBV6-3,CASSYSDYDEQFF,TGTGCCAGCAGTTACTCCGACTACGATGAGCAGTTCTTC
few,TRBJ2-3,.,TRBV13,CASSLRGARGDTDTQYF,TGTGCCAGCAGCTTAAGGGGGGCTCGAGGGGACACAGATACGCAGTATTTT
few,TRBJ2-1,.,TRBV7-2,CASSLRAGTYNEQFF,TGTGCCAGCAGCTTAAGGGCGGGAACCTACAATGAGCAGTTCTTC
few,TRBJ1-1,.,TRBV6-5,CASRTKGLNKNTEAFF,TGTGCCAGCAGAACTAAGGGGCTGAATAAGAACACTGAAGCTTTCTTT
few,TRBJ2-5,.,TRBV20-1,CSAQGPARQVEMETQYF,TGCAGTGCTCAAGGGCCGGCGAGACAGGTTGAAATGGAGACCCAGTACTTC
.,TRBJ2-5,TRBD2,TRBV29-1,CSVVGLAGEWEKETQYF,TGCAGCGTTGTCGGGCTAGCGGGAGAGTGGGAAAAAGAGACCCAGTACTTC
many,TRBJ2-1,TRBD2,TRBV20-1,CSARDRAGVHSYNEQFF,TGCAGTGCTAGAGATAGGGCGGGAGTCCACTCCTACAATGAGCAGTTCTTC
.,TRBJ1-3,.,TRBV6-4,CASSAAGDSGNTIYF,TGTGCCAGCAGTGCGGCCGGAGACTCTGGAAACACCATATATTTT
.,TRBJ2-7,TRBD1,TRBV5-1,CASSLQGASDEQYF,TGCGCCAGCAGCTTACAGGGGGCATCGGACGAGCAGTACTTC